Listed below are T cell receptor beta chains from one sample, sequenced in a study of blood T cell repertoires in COVID-19. TCRdb keeps only in-frame clones here, not all; method: immunoSEQ multiplex PCR. The sample lists roughly 78,000 clones, over 65% occurring once. Sequenced input: peripheral blood. The receptors here all came from an elderly woman with acute or convalescent COVID-19. Each CDR3 is given with its conserved first and last residue.

TRBJ2-3	14	TRBV5-8	CASSLARSTDTQYF
TRBJ1-2	13	TRBV7-2	CASNLAGVGGYTF
TRBJ2-3	14	TRBV24-1	CATGGGLSTDTQYF
TRBJ2-7	15	TRBV6-2/TRBV6-3	CASSPRDRGTYEQYF
TRBJ2-5	16	TRBV5-1	CASSQFGEQYQETQYF
TRBJ1-2	15	TRBV18	CASSPLAGTDYGYTF
TRBJ2-1	13	TRBV12-3/TRBV12-4	CASTPIGANEQFF
TRBJ2-7	14	TRBV6-5	CASSRAGRVGEQYF
TRBJ1-2	14	TRBV25-1	CASRTGPDNYGYTF
TRBJ2-2	16	TRBV27	CASSSWDSTNTGELFF
TRBJ2-1	17	TRBV9	CASSVVASGRAPGEQFF
TRBJ1-2	12	TRBV30	CAWSGGNYGYTF
TRBJ1-1	13	TRBV7-9	CASSLDRYTEAFF
TRBJ2-5	13	TRBV11-3	CASASGVAETQYF